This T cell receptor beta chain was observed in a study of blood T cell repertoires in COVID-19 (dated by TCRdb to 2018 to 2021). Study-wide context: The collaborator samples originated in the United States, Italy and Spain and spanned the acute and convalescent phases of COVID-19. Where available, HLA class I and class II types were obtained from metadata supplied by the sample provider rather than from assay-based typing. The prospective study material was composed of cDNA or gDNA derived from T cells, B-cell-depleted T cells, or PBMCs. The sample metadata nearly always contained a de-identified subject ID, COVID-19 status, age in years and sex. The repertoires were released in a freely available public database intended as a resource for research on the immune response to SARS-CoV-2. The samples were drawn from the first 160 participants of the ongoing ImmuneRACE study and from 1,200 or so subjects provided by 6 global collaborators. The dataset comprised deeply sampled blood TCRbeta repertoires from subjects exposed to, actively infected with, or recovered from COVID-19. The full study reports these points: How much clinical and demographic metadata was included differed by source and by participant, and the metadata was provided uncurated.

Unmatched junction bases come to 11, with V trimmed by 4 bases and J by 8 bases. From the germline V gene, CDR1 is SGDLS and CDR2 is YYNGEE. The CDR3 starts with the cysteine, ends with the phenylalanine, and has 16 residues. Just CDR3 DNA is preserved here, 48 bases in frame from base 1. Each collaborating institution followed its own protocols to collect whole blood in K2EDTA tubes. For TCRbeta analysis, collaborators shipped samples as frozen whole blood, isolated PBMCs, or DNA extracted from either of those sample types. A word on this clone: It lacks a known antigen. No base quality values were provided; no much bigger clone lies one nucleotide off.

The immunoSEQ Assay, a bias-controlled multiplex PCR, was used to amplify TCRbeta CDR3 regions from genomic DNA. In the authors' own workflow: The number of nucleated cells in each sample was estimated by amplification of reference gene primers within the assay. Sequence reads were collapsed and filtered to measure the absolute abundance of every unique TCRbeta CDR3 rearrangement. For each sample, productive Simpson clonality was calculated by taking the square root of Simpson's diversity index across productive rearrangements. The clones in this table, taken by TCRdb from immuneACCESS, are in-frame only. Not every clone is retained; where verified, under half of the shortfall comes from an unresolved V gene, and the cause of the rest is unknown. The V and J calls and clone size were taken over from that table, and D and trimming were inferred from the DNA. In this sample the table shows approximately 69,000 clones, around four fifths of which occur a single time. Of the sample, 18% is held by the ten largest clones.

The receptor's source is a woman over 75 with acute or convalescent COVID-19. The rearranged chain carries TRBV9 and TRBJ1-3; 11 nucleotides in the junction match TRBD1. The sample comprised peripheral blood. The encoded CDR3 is CASSTSPGQGGHTIYF. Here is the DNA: TGTGCCAGCAGCACCAGCCCGGGACAGGGGGGACACACCATATATTTT.